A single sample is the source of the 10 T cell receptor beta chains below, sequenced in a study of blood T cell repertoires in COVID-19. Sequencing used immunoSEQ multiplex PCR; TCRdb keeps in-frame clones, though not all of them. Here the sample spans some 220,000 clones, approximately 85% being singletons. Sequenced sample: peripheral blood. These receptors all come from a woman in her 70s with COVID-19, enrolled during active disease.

The CDR3 sequence: CASSDRVPGYTF. As DNA, the CDR3 is TGTGCCAGCAGCGACAGGGTTCCCGGCTACACCTTC. The J gene is TRBJ1-2, the V gene TRBV6-5; 7 bases map to TRBD1. Per germline, CDR1 MNHEY and CDR2 SVGAGI. The CDR3 length is 12 residues. Trimming cost V 6 bases and J 8 bases; bases outside gene matches: 6.

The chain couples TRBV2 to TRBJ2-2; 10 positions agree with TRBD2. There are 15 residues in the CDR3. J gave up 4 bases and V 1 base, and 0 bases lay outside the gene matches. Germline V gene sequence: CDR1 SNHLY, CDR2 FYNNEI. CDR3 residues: CASSEGLAGTGELFF. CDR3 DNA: TGTGCCAGCAGTGAAGGACTAGCGGGCACCGGGGAGCTGTTTTTT.

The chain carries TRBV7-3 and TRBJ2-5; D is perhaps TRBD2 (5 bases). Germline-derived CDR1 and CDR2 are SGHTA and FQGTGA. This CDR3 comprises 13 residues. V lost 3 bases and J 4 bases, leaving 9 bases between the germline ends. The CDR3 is CASSLSGRETQYF. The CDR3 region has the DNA TGTGCCAGCAGCTTGAGTGGGAGAGAGACCCAGTACTTC.

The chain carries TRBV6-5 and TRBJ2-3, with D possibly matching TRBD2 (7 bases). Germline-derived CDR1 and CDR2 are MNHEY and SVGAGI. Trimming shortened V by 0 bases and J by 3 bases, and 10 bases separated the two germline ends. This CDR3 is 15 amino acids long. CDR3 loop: CASSYSGGRTDTQYF. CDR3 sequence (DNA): TGTGCCAGCAGTTACTCGGGGGGGCGGACAGATACGCAGTATTTT.

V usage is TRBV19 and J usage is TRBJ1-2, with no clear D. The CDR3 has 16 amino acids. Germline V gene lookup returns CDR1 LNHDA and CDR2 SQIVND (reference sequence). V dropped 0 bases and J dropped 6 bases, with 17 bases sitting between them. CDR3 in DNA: TGTGCCAGTAGTATAGATCTATTTGGAGGAGGGAATGGCTACACCTTC. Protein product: CASSIDLFGGGNGYTF. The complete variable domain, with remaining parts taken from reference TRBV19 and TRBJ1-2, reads DGGITQSPKYLFRKEGQNVTLSCEQNLNHDAMYWYRQDPGQGLRLIYYSQIVNDFQKGDIAEGYSVSREKKESFPLTVTSAQKNPTAFYLCASSIDLFGGGNGYTFGSGTRLTVV.

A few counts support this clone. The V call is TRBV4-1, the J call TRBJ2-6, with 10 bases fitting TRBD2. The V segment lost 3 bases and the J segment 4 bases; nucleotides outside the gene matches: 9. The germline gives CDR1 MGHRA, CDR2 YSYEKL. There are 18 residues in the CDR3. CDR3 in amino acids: CASSQEGLAGAGANVLTF. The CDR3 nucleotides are TGCGCCAGCAGCCAGGAAGGCCTAGCGGGAGCCGGGGCCAACGTCCTGACTTTC.

The CDR3 is CAISADRVGNQPQHF. CDR3 DNA: TGTGCCATCAGTGCTGACAGGGTGGGCAATCAGCCCCAGCATTTT. The gene calls are TRBV10-3 and TRBJ1-5; TRBD1 aligns across 7 bases. The J segment lost 2 bases and the V segment lost 4 bases, leaving 5 bases of the junction unmatched. CDR3 length equals 15 residues. Germline-derived CDR1 and CDR2 are ENHRY and SYGVKD.

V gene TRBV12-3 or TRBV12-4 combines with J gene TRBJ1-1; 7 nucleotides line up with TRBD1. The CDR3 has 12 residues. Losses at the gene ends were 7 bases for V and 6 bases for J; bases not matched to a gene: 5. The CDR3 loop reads CASTKGAAEAFF. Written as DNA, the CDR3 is TGTGCCAGCACAAAGGGGGCGGCTGAAGCTTTCTTT.

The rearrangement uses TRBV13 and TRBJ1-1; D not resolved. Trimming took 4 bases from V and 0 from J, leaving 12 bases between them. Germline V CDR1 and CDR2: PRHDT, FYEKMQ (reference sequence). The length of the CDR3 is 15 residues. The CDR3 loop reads CASSSPSRMNTEAFF. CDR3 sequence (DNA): TGTGCCAGCAGCTCCCCGTCGAGAATGAACACTGAAGCTTTCTTT.

In nucleotides, the CDR3 is TGTGCCAGCAGTGGTCCCCCAGGGTCAACTGGAGAGACCCAGTACTTC. It yields the protein CASSGPPGSTGETQYF. The chain uses TRBV2 and TRBJ2-5, with D maybe TRBD1 (5 bases). The CDR3 extends over 16 amino acids. Germline values: CDR1 SNHLY, CDR2 FYNNEI. Trimming shortened V by 4 bases and J by 4 bases, and 19 bases separated the two germline ends.